This T cell receptor beta chain was recovered during a study of cytomegalovirus exposure and HLA in healthy donors. General study results and limits: Per a prior analysis, the majority of TCR beta V segments were productive roughly 90% or roughly 30% of the time.

Germline V gives CDR1 SGHTA, CDR2 FQGNSA. Trimming at V came to 8 bases and at J to 3 bases, leaving 10 bases not matched to a gene. This CDR3 has 15 residues. The table lists this clone with a count of one. Its cognate antigen is unknown. The PCR ran on 60 Vbeta and 13 Jbeta primers. Data came from immunoSEQ multiplex PCR; TCRdb stores just in-frame clones and leaves some out. Of 100,000 to 150,000 clones in the sample, about three quarters were seen once. Sequenced material: PBMCs. The TCR sequence derives from a woman aged 40 to 50 in good health and CMV-seronegative. This sequence joins TRBV7-2 and TRBJ2-3; 8 bases are a match to TRBD1. The CDR3, as DNA: TGTGCCAGCGCTATCCAGGACAGGGTTACAGATACGCAGTATTTT. Amino acids: CASAIQDRVTDTQYF.